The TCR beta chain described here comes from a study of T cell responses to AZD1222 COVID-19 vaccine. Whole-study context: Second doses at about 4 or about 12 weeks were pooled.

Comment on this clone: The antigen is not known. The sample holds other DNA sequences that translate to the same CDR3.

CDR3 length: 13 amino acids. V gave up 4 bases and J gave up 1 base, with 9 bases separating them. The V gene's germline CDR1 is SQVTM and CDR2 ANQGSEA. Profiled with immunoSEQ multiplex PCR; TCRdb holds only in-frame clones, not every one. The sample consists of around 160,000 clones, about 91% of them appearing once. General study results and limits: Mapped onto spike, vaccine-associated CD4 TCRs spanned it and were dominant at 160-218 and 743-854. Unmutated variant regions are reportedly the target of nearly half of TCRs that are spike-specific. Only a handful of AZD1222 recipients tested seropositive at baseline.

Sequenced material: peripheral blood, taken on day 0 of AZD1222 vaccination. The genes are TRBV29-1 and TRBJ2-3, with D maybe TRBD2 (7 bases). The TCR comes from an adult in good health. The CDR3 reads CSVGGGGTDTQYF. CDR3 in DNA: TGCAGCGTTGGGGGGGGCGGCACAGATACGCAGTATTTT.